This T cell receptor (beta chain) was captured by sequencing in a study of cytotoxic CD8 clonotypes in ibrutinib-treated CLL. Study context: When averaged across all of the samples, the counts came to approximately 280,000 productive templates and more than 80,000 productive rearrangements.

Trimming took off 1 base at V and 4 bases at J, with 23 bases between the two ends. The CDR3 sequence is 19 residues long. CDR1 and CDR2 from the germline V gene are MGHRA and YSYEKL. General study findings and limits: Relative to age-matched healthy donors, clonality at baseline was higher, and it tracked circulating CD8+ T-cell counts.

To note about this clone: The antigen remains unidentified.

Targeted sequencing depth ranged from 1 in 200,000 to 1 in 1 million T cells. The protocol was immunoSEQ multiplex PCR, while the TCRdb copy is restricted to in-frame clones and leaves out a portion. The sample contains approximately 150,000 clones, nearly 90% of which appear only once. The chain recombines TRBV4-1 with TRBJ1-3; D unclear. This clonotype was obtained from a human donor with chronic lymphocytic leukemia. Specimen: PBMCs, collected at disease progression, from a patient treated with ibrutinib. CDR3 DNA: TGCGCCAGCAGCCAAGGAATCAGAGAAGTTGGCTCGTCCGGAAACACCATATATTTT. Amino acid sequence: CASSQGIREVGSSGNTIYF.